These 13 T cell receptor beta chains originate from one sample sequenced in a study of cytomegalovirus exposure and HLA in healthy donors. PCR primers comprised 60 Vbeta and 13 Jbeta primers. Measured with immunoSEQ multiplex PCR; TCRdb has only the in-frame clones, and not every one. The sample holds 100,000 to 140,000 clones, roughly 87% seen once. What was sequenced was PBMCs. The receptors derive from a man aged 30 to 45 in good health and CMV-seropositive.

The rearrangement links TRBV9 to TRBJ2-6; D remains ambiguous. V lost 0 bases to trimming and J lost 0 bases, with 10 bases between them. Germline-derived CDR1 and CDR2 are SGDLS and YYNGEE. The CDR3 is made up of 17 amino acids. CDR3 in amino acids: CASSVELLLSGANVLTF. CDR3 DNA: TGTGCCAGCAGCGTAGAACTACTCCTCTCTGGGGCCAACGTCCTGACTTTC.

This clone was found once. The V and J genes are TRBV7-3 and TRBJ2-1; a possible D gene is TRBD1 (6 bases). V lost 5 bases and J 8 bases, leaving 13 bases between the germline ends. Germline V CDR1 and CDR2: SGHTA, FQGTGA. The CDR3 loop spans 13 amino acids. For the CDR3, the DNA is TGTGCCAGCAGCCCACAGGGTAACCATGAGCAGTTCTTC. This translates into CASSPQGNHEQFF.

The CDR3 DNA follows: TGTGCCAGCAGTTTACTATTGGGACAGAGCACAGATACGCAGTATTTT. Translation: CASSLLLGQSTDTQYF. The V gene is TRBV27, the J gene TRBJ2-3, with 7 bases matching TRBD1. V was pared by 2 bases and J by 0 bases, with 5 bases of the junction left unmatched. In germline, CDR1 is MNHEY, CDR2 SMNVEV (reference sequence). This CDR3 region has 16 residues.

The chain is built from TRBV7-2 and TRBJ2-3; TRBD2 matches 13 bases. The ends lost 5 bases at V and 13 bases at J; junction bases unmatched: 12. This CDR3 has 15 amino acids. Germline CDR1 and CDR2: SGHTA and FQGNSA. CDR3 residues: CASSLRTSGGHQEYF. The CDR3 DNA follows: TGTGCCAGCAGCCTTCGGACTAGCGGGGGCCACCAGGAGTATTTT.

The CDR3 nucleotides read TGTGCCAGCAGAAGCTTGGCGGCCCAGTACTTC. This translates into CASRSLAAQYF. V gene TRBV6-1 combines with J gene TRBJ2-5; D gene uncertain. Germline V lookup: CDR1 MNHNS, CDR2 SASEGT. The CDR3 contains 11 residues. The germline V and J ends were trimmed by 6 bases and 9 bases, with 11 bases remaining between them.

The chain uses TRBV15 and TRBJ2-7; no definite D call. Trimming took off 0 bases at V and 3 bases at J, with 9 bases between the two ends. The CDR3 length is 14 residues. The V gene's germline CDR1 is LNHNV and CDR2 YYDKDF (reference sequence). As DNA, the CDR3 is TGTGCCACCAGCAGAGAGGGCAGAGACTACGAGCAGTACTTC. As protein: CATSREGRDYEQYF.

The J gene is TRBJ2-5, the V gene TRBV27, with D uncertain. This CDR3 region has 16 residues. V was cut by 7 bases and J by 0 bases, with 18 bases left in between. CDR1 is MNHEY and CDR2 is SMNVEV in the germline V gene (reference sequence). The CDR3 sequence: CASITGGPWYQETQYF. The CDR3 bases are TGTGCCAGCATAACCGGCGGCCCTTGGTACCAAGAGACCCAGTACTTC.

This chain links TRBV2 with TRBJ2-7; D is possibly TRBD2 (5 bases). Trimming took off 7 bases at V and 4 bases at J, with 20 bases between the two ends. The CDR3 totals 15 residues. Germline V gene lookup returns CDR1 SNHLY and CDR2 FYNNEI. The CDR3, as DNA: TGTGCCAGCATCTTGACCCTAGCTGGTACTTACGAGCAGTACTTC. Protein sequence: CASILTLAGTYEQYF.

The V call is TRBV6-5, the J call TRBJ2-1; D might be TRBD2 (5 bases). Germline-derived CDR1 and CDR2 are MNHEY and SVGAGI. This CDR3 has 14 residues. The V gene lost 6 bases and the J gene lost 0 bases, with 9 bases spanning the gap. The CDR3 sequence is CASRWESSYNEQFF. The CDR3 DNA is TGTGCCAGCAGATGGGAGAGCTCCTACAATGAGCAGTTCTTC.

The chain has TRBV9 and TRBJ1-2; 7 nucleotides align to TRBD1. The CDR3 runs 16 residues. Germline trimming cut 0 bases from V and 0 bases from J; bases unmatched to any gene: 5. Per germline, CDR1 SGDLS and CDR2 YYNGEE. The CDR3, as DNA: TGTGCCAGCAGCGTAGGATGGGACAGAACTAACTATGGCTACACCTTC. Its protein product is CASSVGWDRTNYGYTF.

This clone has just a few counts. DNA of the CDR3: TGCGCCAGCAGCATGAGCCGGGACAGGGCTTCCCGGGAGCTGTTTTTT. Translating it yields CASSMSRDRASRELFF. The V and J genes are TRBV5-1 and TRBJ2-2; 9 nucleotides match TRBD1. Germline assignment: CDR1 SGHRS and CDR2 YFSETQ. The CDR3 has 16 residues. The J segment lost 9 bases and the V segment lost 4 bases, leaving 13 bases of the junction unmatched.

The chain joins TRBV19 to TRBJ2-3; D is perhaps TRBD2 (5 bases). Germline V gives CDR1 LNHDA, CDR2 SQIVND (reference sequence). The V end was cut by 1 base, the J end by 2 bases, with 13 bases between. The CDR3 consists of 16 residues. Here the CDR3 reads CASSIGPSGNTDTQYF. CDR3 DNA sequence: TGTGCCAGTAGTATAGGTCCCAGCGGCAACACAGATACGCAGTATTTT.

J is TRBJ2-7 and V is TRBV5-1; D is possibly TRBD2 (6 bases). The CDR3 consists of 15 residues. From germline, CDR1 is SGHRS and CDR2 YFSETQ. V dropped 0 bases and J dropped 4 bases, with 14 bases sitting between them. CDR3 in DNA: TGCGCCAGCAGCTTGGATGGACGGGAGACTTACGAGCAGTACTTC. Translation: CASSLDGRETYEQYF.